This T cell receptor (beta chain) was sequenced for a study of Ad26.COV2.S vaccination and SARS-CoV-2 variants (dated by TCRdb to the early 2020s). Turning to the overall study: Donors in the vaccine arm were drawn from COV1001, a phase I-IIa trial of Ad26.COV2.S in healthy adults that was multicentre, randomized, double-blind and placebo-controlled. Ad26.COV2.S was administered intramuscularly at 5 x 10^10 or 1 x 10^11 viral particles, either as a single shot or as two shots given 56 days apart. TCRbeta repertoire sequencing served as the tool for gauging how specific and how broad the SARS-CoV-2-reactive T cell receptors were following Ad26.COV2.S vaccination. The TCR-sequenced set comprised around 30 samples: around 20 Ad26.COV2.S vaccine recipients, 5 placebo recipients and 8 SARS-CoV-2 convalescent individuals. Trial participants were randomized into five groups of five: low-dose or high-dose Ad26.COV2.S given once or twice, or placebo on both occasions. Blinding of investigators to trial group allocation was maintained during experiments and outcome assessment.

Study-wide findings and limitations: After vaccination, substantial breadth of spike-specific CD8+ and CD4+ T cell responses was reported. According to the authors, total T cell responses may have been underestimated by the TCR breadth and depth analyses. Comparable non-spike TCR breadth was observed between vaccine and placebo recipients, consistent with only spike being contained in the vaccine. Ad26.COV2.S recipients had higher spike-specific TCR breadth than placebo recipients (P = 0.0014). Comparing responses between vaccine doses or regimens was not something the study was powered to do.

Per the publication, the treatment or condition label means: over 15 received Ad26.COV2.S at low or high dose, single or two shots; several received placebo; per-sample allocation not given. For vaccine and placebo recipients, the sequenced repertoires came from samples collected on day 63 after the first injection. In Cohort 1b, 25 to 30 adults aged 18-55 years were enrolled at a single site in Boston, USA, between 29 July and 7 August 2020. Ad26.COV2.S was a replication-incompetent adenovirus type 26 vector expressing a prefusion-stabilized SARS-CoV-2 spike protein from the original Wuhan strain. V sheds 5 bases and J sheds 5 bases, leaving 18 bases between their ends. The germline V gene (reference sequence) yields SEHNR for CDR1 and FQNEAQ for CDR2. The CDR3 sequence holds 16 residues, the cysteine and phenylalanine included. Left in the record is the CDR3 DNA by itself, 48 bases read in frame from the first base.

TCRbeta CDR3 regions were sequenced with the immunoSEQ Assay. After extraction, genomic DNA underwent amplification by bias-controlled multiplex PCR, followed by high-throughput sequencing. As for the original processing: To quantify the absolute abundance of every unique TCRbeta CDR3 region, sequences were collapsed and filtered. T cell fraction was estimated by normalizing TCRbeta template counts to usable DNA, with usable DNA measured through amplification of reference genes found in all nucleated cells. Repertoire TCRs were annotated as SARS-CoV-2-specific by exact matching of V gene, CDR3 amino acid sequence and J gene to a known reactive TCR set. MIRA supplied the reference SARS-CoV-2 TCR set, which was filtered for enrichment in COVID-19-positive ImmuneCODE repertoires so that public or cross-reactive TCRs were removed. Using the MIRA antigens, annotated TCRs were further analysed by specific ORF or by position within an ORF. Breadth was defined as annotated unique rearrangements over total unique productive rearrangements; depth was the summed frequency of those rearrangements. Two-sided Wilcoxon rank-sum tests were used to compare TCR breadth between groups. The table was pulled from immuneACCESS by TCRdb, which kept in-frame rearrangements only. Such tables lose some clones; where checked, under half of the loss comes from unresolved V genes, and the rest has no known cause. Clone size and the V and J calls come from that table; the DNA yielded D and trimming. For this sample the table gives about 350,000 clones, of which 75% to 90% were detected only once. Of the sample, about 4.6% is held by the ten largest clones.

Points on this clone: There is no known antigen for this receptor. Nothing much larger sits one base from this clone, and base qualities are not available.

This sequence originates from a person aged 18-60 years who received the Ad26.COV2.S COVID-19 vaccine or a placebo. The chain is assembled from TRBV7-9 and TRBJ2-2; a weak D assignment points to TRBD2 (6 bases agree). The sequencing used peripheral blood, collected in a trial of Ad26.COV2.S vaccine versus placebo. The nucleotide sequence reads TGTGCCAGCAGCATGACTCTCGGACTAACGACCGGGGAGCTGTTTTTT. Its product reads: CASSMTLGLTTGELFF.